Described below is a single T cell receptor (beta chain) sequence and its context. The data originate from a study of T cells in tuberculosis. Each donor contributed roughly 100,000 T cells on average, unsorted. The CDR3 runs 15 residues. Trimming took 1 base from V and 2 from J, leaving 12 bases between them. Germline loops: CDR1 SGHRS, CDR2 YFSETQ. Data came from immunoSEQ multiplex PCR; TCRdb stores just in-frame clones and leaves some out. Among more than 30,000 clones listed, around 92% were seen once. V usage is TRBV5-1 and J usage is TRBJ1-2; a possible D gene is TRBD1 (5 bases). The TCR was taken from a donor aged 5 to 30 with latent tuberculosis or without tuberculosis infection. Some clones in this sample may be carry-over from other donors' samples. The sample taken for sequencing was PBMCs. Here the CDR3 DNA reads TGCGCCAGCAGCTTGCAGGCGGGACCGAACTATGGCTACACCTTC. It translates to CASSLQAGPNYGYTF.